These 29 T cell receptor beta chains originate from one sample sequenced in a study of beta chain features in type 1 diabetes. TCRB transcripts that were expressed got sequenced, as all of the isolated RNA had been reverse transcribed. Only in-frame clones appear in the TCRdb table, and some are missing; sequencing was by immunoSEQ multiplex PCR. The data show more than 300,000 clones, roughly 16% seen once. The sequencing sample was made of naive CD4+ T cells from blood. The receptors were sampled from a woman aged 18 to 35 in good health.

This clone was recorded a few times. Other DNA sequences within the sample encode an identical CDR3. The chain links TRBV29-1 to TRBJ2-3; 8 bases match TRBD2. This CDR3 has 14 residues. Germline V gene lookup returns CDR1 SQVTM and CDR2 ANQGSEA. V shed 6 bases, J shed 1 base, and the junction held 6 bases outside the gene matches. The CDR3 loop reads CSVGLAGGTDTQYF. The DNA for the CDR3 is TGCAGCGTGGGTCTAGCGGGTGGCACAGATACGCAGTATTTT.

The chain employs TRBV18 and TRBJ1-3, with D maybe TRBD1 (6 bases). V was pared by 0 bases and J by 4 bases, with 10 bases between. The CDR3 totals 15 residues. Germline V lookup: CDR1 KGHSH, CDR2 LQKENI. The CDR3: CASSPPQGRGNTIYF. Written as DNA, the CDR3 is TGTGCCAGCTCACCACCTCAGGGGAGAGGAAACACCATATATTTT. The entire variable domain, with the rest obtained from reference TRBV18 and TRBJ1-3, is as follows: NAGVMQNPRHLVRRRGQEARLRCSPMKGHSHVYWYRQLPEEGLKFMVYLQKENIIDESGMPKERFSAEFPKEGPSILRIQQVVRGDSAAYFCASSPPQGRGNTIYFGEGSWLTVV.

The chain links TRBV6-5 to TRBJ2-1; 12 positions match TRBD2. CDR1 and CDR2 (germline): MNHEY, SVGAGI. Losses at the gene ends were 6 bases for V and 8 bases for J; bases not matched to a gene: 8. CDR3 size: 15 residues. The CDR3 region has the DNA TGTGCCAGCAGCCAAGGACTAGCGGGATGGGATGAGCAGTTCTTC. Translated, it gives CASSQGLAGWDEQFF.

This clone was counted a few times. The chain links TRBV5-1 to TRBJ2-1; TRBD2 matches 14 bases. The CDR3 sequence is 17 residues long. Germline values: CDR1 SGHRS, CDR2 YFSETQ. J gave up 7 bases and V 4 bases, and 10 bases lay outside the gene matches. This CDR3 is CASSPPGTSGSGNEQFF. Written as DNA, the CDR3 is TGCGCCAGCAGCCCACCAGGGACTAGCGGGAGCGGGAATGAGCAGTTCTTC.

This clone was seen a few times. This chain uses TRBV27 with TRBJ1-5, with D possibly being TRBD1 (5 bases). Trimming took 2 bases from V and 0 from J, leaving 11 bases between them. The germline gives CDR1 MNHEY, CDR2 SMNVEV (reference sequence). The CDR3 runs 16 residues. The CDR3 is CASSLGAGLSNQPQHF. Here the CDR3 DNA reads TGTGCCAGCAGTTTAGGGGCAGGGCTTAGCAATCAGCCCCAGCATTTT.

This clone has just a few counts. The J gene is TRBJ2-2, the V gene TRBV5-1; 10 bases line up with TRBD2. Looked up from germline, CDR1 is SGHRS and CDR2 is YFSETQ. J was trimmed by 4 bases and V by 2 bases; bases with no gene match: 5. The CDR3 has 16 residues. The CDR3 bases are TGCGCCAGCAGCTTAATAGCGGGAGGCCCCACCGGGGAGCTGTTTTTT. This encodes CASSLIAGGPTGELFF.

The chain recombines TRBV2 with TRBJ2-1; 9 nucleotides line up with TRBD2. Germline V gene lookup returns CDR1 SNHLY and CDR2 FYNNEI. The CDR3 is made up of 16 amino acids. V shed 4 bases, J shed 10 bases, and the junction held 14 bases outside the gene matches. CDR3 in DNA: TGTGCCAGCAGTGGGAAAGGCGGGAGGGCCCTCGGGGAGCAGTTCTTC. The encoded protein is CASSGKGGRALGEQFF.

The chain carries TRBV28 and TRBJ2-7, with TRBD2 identical over 10 bases. The CDR3 is 14 amino acids. The V gene's germline CDR1 is MDHEN and CDR2 SYDVKM. Losses at the gene ends were 6 bases for V and 2 bases for J; bases not matched to a gene: 4. The CDR3 loop reads CASRVSGRPYEQYF. DNA for the CDR3: TGTGCCAGCAGGGTTAGCGGGAGGCCCTACGAGCAGTACTTC.

This clone was counted a few times. The V and J genes are TRBV4-2 and TRBJ2-5, with D unresolved. The V gene lost 0 bases and the J gene lost 7 bases, with 12 bases spanning the gap. The V gene's germline CDR1 is LGHNA and CDR2 YNFKEQ. The CDR3 has 14 residues. The CDR3: CASSQDTSLGTQYF. The DNA of the CDR3 is TGTGCCAGCAGCCAAGATACGTCCCTCGGGACCCAGTACTTC.

The V call is TRBV9, the J call TRBJ2-1; D not resolved. Trimming removed 0 bases from V and 2 bases from J, with 9 bases in between. Germline loops: CDR1 SGDLS, CDR2 YYNGEE. CDR3 length: 15 amino acids. The CDR3 nucleotides read TGTGCCAGCAGCGTAGTTGCGGCCACCTACAATGAGCAGTTCTTC. This sequence encodes CASSVVAATYNEQFF. Looking up the rest from reference TRBV9 and TRBJ2-1 gives the full variable domain: DSGVTQTPKHLITATGQRVTLRCSPRSGDLSVYWYQQSLDQGLQFLIQYYNGEERAKGNILERFSAQQFPDLHSELNLSSLELGDSALYFCASSVVAATYNEQFFGPGTRLTVL.

The J gene is TRBJ1-2, the V gene TRBV23-1; D unresolved. TRBV23-1 falls under the ORF class, with uncertain function. The V end lost 6 bases, the J end lost 0 bases, and 5 bases lay between the germline ends. The CDR3 has 12 residues. The CDR3: CASRETNYGYTF. The CDR3 DNA sequence: TGCGCCAGCAGGGAGACTAACTATGGCTACACCTTC.

The chain uses TRBV28 and TRBJ1-2; the D gene is possibly TRBD1 (6 bases). Deletions cut 5 bases from V and 0 bases from J, with 13 bases between. The CDR3 runs to 15 residues. CDR1 is MDHEN and CDR2 is SYDVKM in the germline V gene. CDR3 sequence reads: CASSKPGTSNYGYTF. CDR3 nucleotide sequence: TGTGCCAGCAGTAAACCCGGGACATCTAACTATGGCTACACCTTC.

There are a few counts of this clone. The CDR3 DNA is TGTGCCAGCTCACCAGCGACCGGGAATAGCAATCAGCCCCAGCATTTT. Residues: CASSPATGNSNQPQHF. This chain connects TRBV18 to TRBJ1-5; D unresolved. Germline V gives CDR1 KGHSH, CDR2 LQKENI. This CDR3 is built from 16 residues. V was shortened by 2 bases and J by 0 bases, with 11 bases between the two germline ends.

This clone was seen more than once but under ten times. This chain uses TRBV4-2 with TRBJ2-5; TRBD2 is a possible D gene (5 bases). Per the germline V gene, CDR1 is LGHNA and CDR2 is YNFKEQ. The CDR3 spans 14 residues. The ends were cut back, 4 bases at V and 2 bases at J, with 11 bases in the middle. Here the CDR3 DNA reads TGTGCCAGCAGCCTTCCGGGATATCAAGAGACCCAGTACTTC. It translates to CASSLPGYQETQYF.

This clone came up a few times. J is TRBJ1-4 and V is TRBV30; a weak D match, TRBD1 (5 bases). Germline V gene data show CDR1 as GTSNPN and CDR2 as SVGIG (reference sequence). The CDR3 length is 13 residues. V gave up 0 bases and J gave up 9 bases, with 11 bases separating them. CDR3 in amino acids: CAWSVGGRKKLFF. In DNA form, the CDR3 reads TGTGCCTGGAGTGTCGGGGGGAGGAAAAAACTGTTTTTT. The full variable domain, its missing parts supplied by reference TRBV30 and TRBJ1-4, is SQTIHQWPATLVQPVGSPLSLECTVEGTSNPNLYWYRQAAGRGLQLLFYSVGIGQISSEVPQNLSASRPQDRQFILSSKKLLLSDSGFYLCAWSVGGRKKLFFGSGTQLSVL.

This chain connects TRBV25-1 to TRBJ2-5; D gene unclear. In germline, CDR1 is MGHDK, CDR2 SYGVNS. The CDR3 runs to 12 residues. V lost 0 bases and J 5 bases, leaving 4 bases between the germline ends. CDR3 loop: CASSEYGETQYF. DNA for the CDR3: TGTGCCAGCAGTGAATACGGGGAGACCCAGTACTTC. Full variable domain (rest looked up from reference TRBV25-1 and TRBJ2-5): EADIYQTPRYLVIGTGKKITLECSQTMGHDKMYWYQQDPGMELHLIHYSYGVNSTEKGDLSSESTVSRIRTEHFPLTLESARPSHTSQYLCASSEYGETQYFGPGTRLLVL.

This clone was recorded a few times. The V gene is TRBV11-3, the J gene TRBJ1-1; D unclear. The CDR3 runs to 12 residues. Deletions cut 5 bases from V and 1 base from J, with 5 bases between. The germline V gene has CDR1 SGHNT and CDR2 YENEEA. CDR3: CASSRENTEAFF. CDR3 coding DNA: TGTGCCAGCAGCCGGGAGAACACTGAAGCTTTCTTT.

This clone came up a few times. In the same sample, other DNA sequences code for this CDR3. The gene calls are TRBV28 and TRBJ1-2, with a tentative D call TRBD1 (5 bases). The germline CDR1 and CDR2 sequences are MDHEN and SYDVKM. The ends were cut back, 3 bases at V and 7 bases at J, with 9 bases in the middle. This CDR3 has 12 residues. CDR3 in DNA: TGTGCCAGCAGTTTGGGGAGGGGTGGCTACACCTTC. Translation: CASSLGRGGYTF.

The gene calls are TRBV15 and TRBJ1-3, with 9 bases identical to TRBD1. CDR3 length: 15 amino acids. Looked up from germline, CDR1 is LNHNV and CDR2 is YYDKDF (reference sequence). V lost 0 bases and J lost 5; bases outside the gene matches: 2. The CDR3 protein is CATSRDGQGRNTIYF. The CDR3 DNA reads TGTGCCACCAGCAGAGATGGACAGGGGAGAAACACCATATATTTT. Full variable domain (rest looked up from reference TRBV15 and TRBJ1-3): DAMVIQNPRYQVTQFGKPVTLSCSQTLNHNVMYWYQQKSSQAPKLLFHYYDKDFNNEADTPDNFQSRRPNTSFCFLDIRSPGLGDTAMYLCATSRDGQGRNTIYFGEGSWLTVV.

The chain joins TRBV4-1 to TRBJ2-1, with TRBD2 matching over 12 bases. The CDR3 spans 17 residues. J gave up 8 bases and V 1 base, and 9 bases lay outside the gene matches. Germline CDR1 reads MGHRA; CDR2 reads YSYEKL. CDR3: CASSQVHGLAGIYEQFF. The CDR3 coding sequence is TGCGCCAGCAGCCAAGTTCACGGACTAGCGGGAATCTATGAGCAGTTCTTC.

V is TRBV7-2 and J is TRBJ2-4; possible D gene TRBD2, 6 bases. Per germline, CDR1 SGHTA and CDR2 FQGNSA. The CDR3 consists of 14 residues. Deletions cut 6 bases from V and 3 bases from J, with 12 bases between. Here the CDR3 reads CASSLGGSKNIQYF. DNA of the CDR3: TGTGCCAGCAGTCTAGGAGGGAGCAAAAACATTCAGTACTTC.

V usage is TRBV18 and J usage is TRBJ1-5; 7 bases line up with TRBD1. Germline lookup yields CDR1 KGHSH and CDR2 LQKENI. The CDR3 sequence is 18 residues long. Trimming at V came to 3 bases and at J to 0 bases, leaving 11 bases not matched to a gene. Written as DNA, the CDR3 is TGTGCCAGCTCACCGCGGGACAGCGGCATTTCTAGCAATCAGCCCCAGCATTTT. It specifies CASSPRDSGISSNQPQHF.

The J gene is TRBJ2-4, the V gene TRBV4-1; tentatively, D is TRBD2 (6 bases). Trimming took 3 bases from V and 6 from J, leaving 15 bases between them. This CDR3 is built from 15 residues. The germline gives CDR1 MGHRA, CDR2 YSYEKL. This CDR3 is CASSQVAGLRNIQYF. CDR3 coding DNA: TGCGCCAGCAGCCAGGTTGCGGGGTTGAGAAACATTCAGTACTTC.

The chain couples TRBV5-1 to TRBJ1-3, with D hard to call. Trimming stripped 4 bases from V and 0 bases from J, with 5 bases between. Germline V gene sequence: CDR1 SGHRS, CDR2 YFSETQ. The CDR3 has 13 amino acids. CDR3 residues: CASSTYSGNTIYF. CDR3 coding DNA: TGCGCCAGCAGCACCTACTCTGGAAACACCATATATTTT.

This clone was seen only a few times. The sample carries other DNA sequences with the same CDR3. The chain couples TRBV28 to TRBJ2-7, with TRBD2 matching 7 bases. Germline assignment: CDR1 MDHEN and CDR2 SYDVKM. After removal of 6 bases from V and 3 bases from J, the junction contained 8 bases not matched to a gene. The CDR3 consists of 14 residues. This chain's CDR3 is CASSLAGVSYEQYF. Here the CDR3 DNA reads TGTGCCAGCAGCCTCGCGGGAGTAAGCTACGAGCAGTACTTC.

The rearrangement links TRBV7-6 to TRBJ2-1; 14 bases map to TRBD2. This CDR3 contains 19 residues. V was pared by 5 bases and J by 4 bases, with 13 bases of the junction left unmatched. The V gene's germline CDR1 is SGHVS and CDR2 FNYEAQ. The DNA of the CDR3 is TGTGCCAGCAGCCCCCCAAGACTAGCGGGAGGGCCGGAATACAATGAGCAGTTCTTC. Protein product: CASSPPRLAGGPEYNEQFF. Full variable domain (remainder filled in from reference TRBV7-6 and TRBJ2-1): GAGVSQSPRYKVTKRGQDVALRCDPISGHVSLYWYRQALGQGPEFLTYFNYEAQQDKSGLPNDRFSAERPEGSISTLTIQRTEQRDSAMYRCASSPPRLAGGPEYNEQFFGPGTRLTVL.

The chain couples TRBV7-9 to TRBJ1-1; D ambiguous. V was trimmed by 1 base and J by 2 bases, leaving 8 bases between them. Germline CDR1 SEHNR, CDR2 FQNEAQ (reference sequence). CDR3 length equals 14 residues. The CDR3 DNA is TGTGCCAGCAGCTTAGGGACTTCTAACACTGAAGCTTTCTTT. Protein product: CASSLGTSNTEAFF.

The CDR3 bases are TGTGCCAGCAGCCAAGCAACAGGGGGCTTCTACGAGCAGTACTTC. It specifies CASSQATGGFYEQYF. The rearrangement uses TRBV14 and TRBJ2-7; 9 bases match TRBD1. Germline assignment: CDR1 SGHDN and CDR2 FVKESK. Losses at the gene ends were 1 base for V and 3 bases for J; bases not matched to a gene: 4. The CDR3 contains 15 residues.

The rearrangement joins TRBV15 to TRBJ1-1, with a weak D call TRBD1 (6 bases). This CDR3 has 14 residues. Germline CDR1 is LNHNV and CDR2 is YYDKDF (reference sequence). Trimming took off 3 bases at V and 1 base at J, with 9 bases between the two ends. The CDR3 bases are TGTGCCACCAGCAGGCAGACAGGGAACACTGAAGCTTTCTTT. Amino acids: CATSRQTGNTEAFF.